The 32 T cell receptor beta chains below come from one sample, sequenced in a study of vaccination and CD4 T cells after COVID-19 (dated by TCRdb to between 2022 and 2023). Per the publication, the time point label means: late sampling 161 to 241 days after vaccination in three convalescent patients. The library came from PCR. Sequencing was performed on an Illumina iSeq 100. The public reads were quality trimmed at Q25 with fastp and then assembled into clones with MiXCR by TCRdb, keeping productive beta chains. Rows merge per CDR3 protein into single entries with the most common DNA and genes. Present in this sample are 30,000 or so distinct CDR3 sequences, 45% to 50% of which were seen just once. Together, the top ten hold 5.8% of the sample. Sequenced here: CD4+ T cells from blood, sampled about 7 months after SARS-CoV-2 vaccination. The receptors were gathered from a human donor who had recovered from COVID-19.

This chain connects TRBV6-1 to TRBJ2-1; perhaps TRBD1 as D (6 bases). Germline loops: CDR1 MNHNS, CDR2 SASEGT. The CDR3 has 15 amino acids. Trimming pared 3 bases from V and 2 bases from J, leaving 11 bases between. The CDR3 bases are TGTGCCAGCAGTGAGGCAGGGGTCCCCTACAATGAGCAGTTCTTC. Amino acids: CASSEAGVPYNEQFF.

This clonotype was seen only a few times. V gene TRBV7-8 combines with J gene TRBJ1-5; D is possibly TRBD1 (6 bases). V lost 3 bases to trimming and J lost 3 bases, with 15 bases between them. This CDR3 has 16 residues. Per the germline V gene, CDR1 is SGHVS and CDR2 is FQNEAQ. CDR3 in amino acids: CASSFEGVYNNQPQHF. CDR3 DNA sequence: TGTGCCAGCAGCTTTGAGGGGGTGTATAACAATCAGCCCCAGCATTTT. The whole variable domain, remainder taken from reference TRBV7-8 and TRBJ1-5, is GAGVSQSPRYKVAKRGQDVALRCDPISGHVSLFWYQQALGQGPEFLTYFQNEAQLDKSGLPSDRFFAERPEGSVSTLKIQRTQQEDSAVYLCASSFEGVYNNQPQHFGDGTRLSIL.

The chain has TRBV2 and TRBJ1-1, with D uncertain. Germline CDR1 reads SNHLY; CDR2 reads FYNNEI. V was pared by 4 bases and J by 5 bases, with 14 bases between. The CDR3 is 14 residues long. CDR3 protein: CASSVEQTGTEAFF. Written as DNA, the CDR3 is TGTGCCAGCAGTGTAGAGCAAACGGGGACTGAAGCTTTCTTT.

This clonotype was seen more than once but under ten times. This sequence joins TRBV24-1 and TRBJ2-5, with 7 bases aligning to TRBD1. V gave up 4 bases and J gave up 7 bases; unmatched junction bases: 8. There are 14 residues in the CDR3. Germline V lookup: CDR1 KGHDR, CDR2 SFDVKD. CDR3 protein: CATSESTGVGTQYF. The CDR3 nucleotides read TGTGCCACCAGTGAATCCACAGGGGTCGGGACCCAGTACTTC.

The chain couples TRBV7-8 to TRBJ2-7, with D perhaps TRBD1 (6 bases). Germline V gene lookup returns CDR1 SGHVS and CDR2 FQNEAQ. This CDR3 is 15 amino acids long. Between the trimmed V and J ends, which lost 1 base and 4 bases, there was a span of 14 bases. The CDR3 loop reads CASSLVIGTSYEQYF. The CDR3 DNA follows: TGTGCCAGCAGCTTAGTAATCGGGACATCGTACGAGCAGTACTTC.

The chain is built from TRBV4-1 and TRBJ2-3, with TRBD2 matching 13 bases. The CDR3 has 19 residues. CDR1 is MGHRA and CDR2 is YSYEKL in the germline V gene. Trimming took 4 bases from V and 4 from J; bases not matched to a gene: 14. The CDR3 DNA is TGCGCCAGCAGCCCACAACTAGCGGGAGGGCCGGGAGTGGCAGATACGCAGTATTTT. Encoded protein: CASSPQLAGGPGVADTQYF.

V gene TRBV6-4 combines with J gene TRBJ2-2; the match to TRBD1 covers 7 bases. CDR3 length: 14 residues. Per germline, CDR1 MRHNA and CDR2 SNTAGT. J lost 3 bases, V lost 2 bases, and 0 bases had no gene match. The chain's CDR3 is CASSDRGHTGELFF. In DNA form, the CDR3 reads TGTGCCAGCAGTGACAGGGGGCACACCGGGGAGCTGTTTTTT.

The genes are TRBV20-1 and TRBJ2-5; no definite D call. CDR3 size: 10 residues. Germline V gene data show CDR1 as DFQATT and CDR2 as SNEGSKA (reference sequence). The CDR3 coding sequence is TGCAGGACTGTTCGCGAGACCCAGTACTTC. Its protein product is CRTVRETQYF.

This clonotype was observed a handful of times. The CDR3 nucleotides are TGTGCCAGCAGTTTAAGTAGCGGCACCGGGGAGCTGTTTTTT. Translated, it gives CASSLSSGTGELFF. This chain connects TRBV28 to TRBJ2-2, with a weak D call TRBD2 (6 bases). The V end lost 2 bases, the J end lost 4 bases, and 8 bases lay between the germline ends. CDR1 is MDHEN, CDR2 SYDVKM, per germline. This CDR3 has 14 amino acids. The complete variable domain, with remaining parts taken from reference TRBV28 and TRBJ2-2, reads DVKVTQSSRYLVKRTGEKVFLECVQDMDHENMFWYRQDPGLGLRLIYFSYDVKMKEKGDIPEGYSVSREKKERFSLILESASTNQTSMYLCASSLSSGTGELFFGEGSRLTVL.

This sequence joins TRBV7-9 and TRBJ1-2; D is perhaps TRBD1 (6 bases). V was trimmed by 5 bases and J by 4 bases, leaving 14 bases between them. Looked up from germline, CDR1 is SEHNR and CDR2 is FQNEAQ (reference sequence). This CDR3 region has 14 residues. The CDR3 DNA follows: TGTGCCAGCAGCCCCGGCAACAGGGTCTATGGCTACACCTTC. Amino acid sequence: CASSPGNRVYGYTF.

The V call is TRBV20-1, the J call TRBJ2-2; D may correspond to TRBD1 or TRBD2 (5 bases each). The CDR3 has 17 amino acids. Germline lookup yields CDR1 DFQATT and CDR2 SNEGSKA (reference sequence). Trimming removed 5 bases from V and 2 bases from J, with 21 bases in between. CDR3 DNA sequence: TGCAGTGCTCAATCCGGGACCTTTTCTCGAAACACCGGGGAGCTGTTTTTT. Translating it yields CSAQSGTFSRNTGELFF.

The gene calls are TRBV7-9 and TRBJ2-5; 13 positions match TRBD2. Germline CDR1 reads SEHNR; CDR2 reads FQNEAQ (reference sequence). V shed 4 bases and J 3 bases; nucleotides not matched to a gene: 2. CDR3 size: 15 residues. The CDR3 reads CASSWGLAGKETQYF. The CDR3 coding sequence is TGTGCCAGCAGCTGGGGACTAGCGGGAAAAGAGACCCAGTACTTC.

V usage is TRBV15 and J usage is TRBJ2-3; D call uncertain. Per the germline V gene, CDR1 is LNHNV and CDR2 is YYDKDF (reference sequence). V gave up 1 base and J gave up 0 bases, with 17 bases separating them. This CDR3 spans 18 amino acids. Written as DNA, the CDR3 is TGTGCCACCAGCAGAGCTCCATCACAAAGACCAAGCACAGATACGCAGTATTTT. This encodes CATSRAPSQRPSTDTQYF.

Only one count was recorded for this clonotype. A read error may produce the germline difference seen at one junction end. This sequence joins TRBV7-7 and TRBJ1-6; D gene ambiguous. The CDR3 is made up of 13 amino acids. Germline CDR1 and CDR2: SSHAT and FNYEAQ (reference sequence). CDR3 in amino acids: CASSRSGNSPLHF. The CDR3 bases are TGTGCTAGCAGCAGAAGTGGAAATTCACCCCTCCACTTT.

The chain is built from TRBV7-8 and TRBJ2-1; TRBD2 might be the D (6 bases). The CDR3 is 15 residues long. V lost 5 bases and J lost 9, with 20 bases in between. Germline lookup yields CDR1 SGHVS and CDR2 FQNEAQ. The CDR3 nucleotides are TGTGCCAGCAGCCCGGGACTTACCCAAGGAAGTGAGCAGTTCTTC. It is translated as CASSPGLTQGSEQFF.

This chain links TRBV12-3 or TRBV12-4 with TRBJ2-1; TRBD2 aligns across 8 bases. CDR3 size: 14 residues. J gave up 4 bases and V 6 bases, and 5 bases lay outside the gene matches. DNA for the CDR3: TGTGCCAGCAGCAGGCTAGCGGGTTACAATGAGCAGTTCTTC. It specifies CASSRLAGYNEQFF.

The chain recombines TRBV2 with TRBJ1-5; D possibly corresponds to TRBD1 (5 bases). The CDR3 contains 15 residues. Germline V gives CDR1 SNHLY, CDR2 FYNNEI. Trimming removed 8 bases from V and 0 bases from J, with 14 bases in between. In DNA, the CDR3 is TGTGCCAGCGACCGGGGCAGGAGTAGCAATCAGCCCCAGCATTTT. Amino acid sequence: CASDRGRSSNQPQHF.

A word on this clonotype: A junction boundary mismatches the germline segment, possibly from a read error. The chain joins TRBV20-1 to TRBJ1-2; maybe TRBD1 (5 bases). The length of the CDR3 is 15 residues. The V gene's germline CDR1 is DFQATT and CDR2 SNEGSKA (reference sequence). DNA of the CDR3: TGCAGTGCGCATACCTCAGGGCTTTTTGGCTATGGTTACACCTTC. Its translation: CSAHTSGLFGYGYTF.

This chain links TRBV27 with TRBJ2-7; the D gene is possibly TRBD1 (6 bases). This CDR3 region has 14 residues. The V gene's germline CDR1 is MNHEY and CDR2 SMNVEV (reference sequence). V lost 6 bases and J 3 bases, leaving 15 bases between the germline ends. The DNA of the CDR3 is TGTGCCAGCAGGTTTGGGGCCAGGGGCTACGAGCAGTACTTC. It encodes CASRFGARGYEQYF.

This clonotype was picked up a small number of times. The CDR3 DNA reads TGTGCCAGTAGTATTCGTGGGTTATCCACTGAAGCTTTCTTT. Translated: CASSIRGLSTEAFF. The rearrangement uses TRBV19 and TRBJ1-1; unclear D gene. Germline V gene sequence: CDR1 LNHDA, CDR2 SQIVND (reference sequence). The CDR3 has 14 residues. V gave up 3 bases and J gave up 4 bases, with 12 bases separating them.

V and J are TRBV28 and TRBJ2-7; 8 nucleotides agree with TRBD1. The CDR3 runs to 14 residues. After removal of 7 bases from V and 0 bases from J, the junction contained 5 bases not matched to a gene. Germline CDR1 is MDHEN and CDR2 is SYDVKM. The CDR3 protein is CASTPGQVSYEQYF. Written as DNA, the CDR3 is TGTGCCAGCACCCCGGGACAGGTCTCCTACGAGCAGTACTTC.

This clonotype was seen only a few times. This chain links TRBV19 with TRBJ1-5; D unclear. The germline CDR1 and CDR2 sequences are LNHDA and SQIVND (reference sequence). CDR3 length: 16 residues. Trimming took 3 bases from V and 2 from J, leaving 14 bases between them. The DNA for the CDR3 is TGTGCCAGTAGTATTGCTCAGTACGTCGGCAATCAGCCCCAGCATTTT. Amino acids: CASSIAQYVGNQPQHF.

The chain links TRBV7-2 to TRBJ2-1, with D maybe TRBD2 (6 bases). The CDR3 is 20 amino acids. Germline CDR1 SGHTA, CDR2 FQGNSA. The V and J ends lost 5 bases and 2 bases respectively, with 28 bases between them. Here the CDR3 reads CASSPTTTRGSTRTYNEQFF. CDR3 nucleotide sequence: TGTGCCAGCAGCCCCACTACGACTAGGGGATCAACGCGGACCTACAATGAGCAGTTCTTC.

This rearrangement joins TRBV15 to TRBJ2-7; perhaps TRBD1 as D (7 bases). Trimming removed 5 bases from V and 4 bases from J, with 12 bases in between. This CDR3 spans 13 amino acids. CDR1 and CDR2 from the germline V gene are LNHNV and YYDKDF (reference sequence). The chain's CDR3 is CATSGGGLYEQYF. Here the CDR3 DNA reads TGTGCCACCAGCGGAGGGGGCTTGTACGAGCAGTACTTC.

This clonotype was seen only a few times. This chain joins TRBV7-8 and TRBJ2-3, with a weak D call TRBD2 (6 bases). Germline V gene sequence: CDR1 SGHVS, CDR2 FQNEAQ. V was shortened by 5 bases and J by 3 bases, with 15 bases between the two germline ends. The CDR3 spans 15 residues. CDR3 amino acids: CASSPWGVETDTQYF. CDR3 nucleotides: TGTGCCAGCAGCCCCTGGGGGGTCGAGACAGATACGCAGTATTTT.

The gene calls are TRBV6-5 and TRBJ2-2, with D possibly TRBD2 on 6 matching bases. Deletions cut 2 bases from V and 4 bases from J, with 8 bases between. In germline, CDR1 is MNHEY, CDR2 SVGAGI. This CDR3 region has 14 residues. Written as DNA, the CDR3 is TGTGCCAGCAGTTACGGAGGGTTCACCGGGGAGCTGTTTTTT. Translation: CASSYGGFTGELFF.

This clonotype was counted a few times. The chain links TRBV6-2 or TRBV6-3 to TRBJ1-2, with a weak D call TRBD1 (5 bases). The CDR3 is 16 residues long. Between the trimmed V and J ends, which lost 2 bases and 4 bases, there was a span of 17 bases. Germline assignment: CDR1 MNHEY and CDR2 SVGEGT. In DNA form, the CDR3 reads TGTGCCAGCAGTTACACCCGGAGAGGAGGGGCCTATGGCTACACCTTC. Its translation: CASSYTRRGGAYGYTF.

The CDR3 spells CASSEDPGSAFF. The DNA for the CDR3 is TGTGCCAGCAGTGAAGATCCGGGTTCCGCTTTCTTT. The chain links TRBV6-1 to TRBJ1-1, with D uncertain. From germline, CDR1 is MNHNS and CDR2 SASEGT. V was cut by 1 base and J by 11 bases, with 11 bases left in between. CDR3 length equals 12 residues.

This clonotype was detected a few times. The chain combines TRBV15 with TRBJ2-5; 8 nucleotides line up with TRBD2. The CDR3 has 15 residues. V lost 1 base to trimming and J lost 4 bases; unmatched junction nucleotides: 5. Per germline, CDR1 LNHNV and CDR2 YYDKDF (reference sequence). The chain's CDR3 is CATSRVAAGGETQYF. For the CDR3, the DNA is TGTGCCACCAGCAGAGTAGCGGCGGGGGGAGAGACCCAGTACTTC.

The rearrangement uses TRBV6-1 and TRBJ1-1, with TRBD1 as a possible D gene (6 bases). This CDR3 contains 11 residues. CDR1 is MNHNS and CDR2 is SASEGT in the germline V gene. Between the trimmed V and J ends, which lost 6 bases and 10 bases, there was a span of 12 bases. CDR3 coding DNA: TGTGCCAGCAGCCGCACAGGGAGAGCTTTCTTT. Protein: CASSRTGRAFF.

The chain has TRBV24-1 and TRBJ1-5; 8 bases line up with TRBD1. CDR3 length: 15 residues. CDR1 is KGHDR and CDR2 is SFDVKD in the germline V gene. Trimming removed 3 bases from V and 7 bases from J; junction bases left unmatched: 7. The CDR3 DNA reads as TGTGCCACCAGTGATACACAGGGGGTAGGACAGCCCCAGCATTTT. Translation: CATSDTQGVGQPQHF.

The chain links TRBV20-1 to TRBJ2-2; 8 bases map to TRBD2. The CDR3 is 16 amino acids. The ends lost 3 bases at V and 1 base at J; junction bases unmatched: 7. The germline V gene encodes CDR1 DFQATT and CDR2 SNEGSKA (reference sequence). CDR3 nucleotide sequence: TGCAGTGCTAGTCGCCTCGGGAGGGTGAACACCGGGGAGCTGTTTTTT. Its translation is CSASRLGRVNTGELFF.